This T cell receptor beta chain is drawn from a study of T cell repertoires in aging, cancer and after chemotherapy. The overall study: Over several months to years, re-sampled healthy donor repertoires clearly shared clones. The whole study produced a dataset of roughly 8.8 million TCR reads. Overall study results and limits: Healthy donors lost TCR diversity with age mainly through richness, cancer patients through richness and evenness. Median generation probability rose over the chemotherapy interval in each cancer cohort, suggesting rebound thymic output.

Multiplex touch-down PCR with TRB-A/B primers amplified rearranged V-D-J TRB sequences. MiXCR was run by TCRdb on the multiplex PCR reads, yielding one entry per CDR3 protein. The table records about 8,700 distinct CDR3 sequences, roughly 32% of them present only once. The V gene's germline CDR1 is DFQATT and CDR2 SNEGSKA (reference sequence). The CDR3 is 15 amino acids. V dropped 6 bases and J dropped 6; count of bases not matched to a gene: 16. TCR beta rearrangements were amplified from peripheral blood genomic DNA. Concerning this clonotype: Its antigen is not known.

The sample was blood. This TCR came from a human donor in good health. V and J are TRBV20-1 and TRBJ1-1; TRBD1 agrees at 7 bases. CDR3 sequence: CSAPGQAGAIAEAFF. In DNA, the CDR3 is TGCAGTGCCCCCGGACAGGCAGGGGCAATAGCTGAAGCTTTCTTT.